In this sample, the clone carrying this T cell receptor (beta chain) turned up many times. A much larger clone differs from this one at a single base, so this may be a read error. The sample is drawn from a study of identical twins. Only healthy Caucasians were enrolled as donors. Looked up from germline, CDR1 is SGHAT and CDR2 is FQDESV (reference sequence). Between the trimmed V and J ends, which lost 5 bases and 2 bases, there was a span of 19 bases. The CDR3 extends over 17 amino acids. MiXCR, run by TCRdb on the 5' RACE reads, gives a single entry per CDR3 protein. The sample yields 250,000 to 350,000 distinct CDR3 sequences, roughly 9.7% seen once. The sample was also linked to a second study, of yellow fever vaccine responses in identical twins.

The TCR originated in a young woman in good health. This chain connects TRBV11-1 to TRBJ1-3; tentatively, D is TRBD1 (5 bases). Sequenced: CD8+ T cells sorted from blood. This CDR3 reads CASSKGPQEPAGNTIYF. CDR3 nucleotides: TGTGCCAGCAGCAAAGGACCACAGGAGCCTGCTGGAAACACCATATATTTT.